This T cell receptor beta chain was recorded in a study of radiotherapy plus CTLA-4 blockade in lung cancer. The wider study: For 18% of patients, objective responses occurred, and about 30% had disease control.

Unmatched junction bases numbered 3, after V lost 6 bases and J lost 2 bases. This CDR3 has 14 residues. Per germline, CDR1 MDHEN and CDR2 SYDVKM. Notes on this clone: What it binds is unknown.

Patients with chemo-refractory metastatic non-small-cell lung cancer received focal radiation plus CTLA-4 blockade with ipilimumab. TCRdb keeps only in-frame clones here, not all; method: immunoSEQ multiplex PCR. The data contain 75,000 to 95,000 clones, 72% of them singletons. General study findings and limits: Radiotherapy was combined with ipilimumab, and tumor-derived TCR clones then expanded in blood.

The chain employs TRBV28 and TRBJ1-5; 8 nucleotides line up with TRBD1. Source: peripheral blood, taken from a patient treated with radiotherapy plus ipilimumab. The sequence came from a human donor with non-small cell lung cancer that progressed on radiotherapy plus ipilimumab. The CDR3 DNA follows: TGTGCCAGCAGATCGACAGGGGGCAATCAGCCCCAGCATTTT. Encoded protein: CASRSTGGNQPQHF. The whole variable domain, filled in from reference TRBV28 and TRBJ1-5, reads DVKVTQSSRYLVKRTGEKVFLECVQDMDHENMFWYRQDPGLGLRLIYFSYDVKMKEKGDIPEGYSVSREKKERFSLILESASTNQTSMYLCASRSTGGNQPQHFGDGTRLSIL.